Below are 24 T cell receptor beta chains sequenced from a single sample in a study of blood T cell repertoires in COVID-19. Profiling relied on immunoSEQ multiplex PCR, and the TCRdb table lists in-frame clones only, not all of them. Of 60,000 to 75,000 clones listed, approximately 85% are singletons. Sample: peripheral blood. All receptors come from a woman older than 75 with active or convalescent COVID-19.

V usage is TRBV4-2 and J usage is TRBJ2-2; 14 nucleotides align to TRBD2. The CDR3 spans 19 residues. Trimming cost V 3 bases and J 2 bases; bases outside gene matches: 8. Germline-derived CDR1 and CDR2 are LGHNA and YNFKEQ. DNA of the CDR3: TGTGCCAGCAGCCAGGAGACTAGCGGGGGGGCCGGCAACACCGGGGAGCTGTTTTTT. As protein: CASSQETSGGAGNTGELFF.

V is TRBV19 and J is TRBJ1-2, with a tentative D call TRBD1 (5 bases). CDR3 length: 16 residues. Germline V lookup: CDR1 LNHDA, CDR2 SQIVND (reference sequence). V was cut by 7 bases and J by 0 bases, with 18 bases left in between. The CDR3: CASIINPQGPNYGYTF. The CDR3 bases are TGTGCCAGTATCATCAACCCTCAGGGTCCTAACTATGGCTACACCTTC.

The chain couples TRBV2 to TRBJ1-5; the D is unclear. The CDR3 is made up of 12 amino acids. Trimming stripped 7 bases from V and 2 bases from J, with 6 bases between. Germline V CDR1 and CDR2: SNHLY, FYNNEI. CDR3 sequence: CASTTGNQPQHF. Written as DNA, the CDR3 is TGTGCCAGCACGACTGGCAATCAGCCCCAGCATTTT.

This clone was detected only once. J is TRBJ2-7 and V is TRBV7-2; 7 bases are a match to TRBD1. Germline assignment: CDR1 SGHTA and CDR2 FQGNSA. Unmatched junction bases numbered 2, after V lost 2 bases and J lost 4 bases. CDR3 length: 13 residues. CDR3 DNA sequence: TGTGCCAGCAGCTTAAGACAGGGTTACGAGCAGTACTTC. This translates into CASSLRQGYEQYF.

The chain has TRBV27 and TRBJ2-1; the match to TRBD2 covers 10 bases. Germline CDR1 MNHEY, CDR2 SMNVEV (reference sequence). V shed 2 bases and J 10 bases; nucleotides not matched to a gene: 2. The CDR3 totals 13 residues. This CDR3 reads CASSLETSGEQFF. The CDR3 DNA reads as TGTGCCAGCAGTTTAGAGACTAGCGGGGAGCAGTTCTTC.

The J gene is TRBJ1-2, the V gene TRBV3-1 (or the pseudogene TRBV3-2); a possible D gene is TRBD1 (5 bases). CDR3 length: 14 amino acids. Deletions cut 6 bases from V and 8 bases from J, with 19 bases between. Germline V gives CDR1 LGHDT, CDR2 YNNKEL (reference sequence). Here the CDR3 reads CASSVRGTREGYTF. The CDR3 DNA reads as TGTGCCAGCAGTGTGCGCGGGACTAGGGAAGGCTACACCTTC.

This rearrangement joins TRBV6-5 to TRBJ1-1; 8 positions match TRBD1. V shed 2 bases, J shed 5 bases, and the junction held 7 bases outside the gene matches. The CDR3 runs 15 residues. The V gene's germline CDR1 is MNHEY and CDR2 SVGAGI. CDR3 nucleotides: TGTGCCAGCAGTTACCGCGTGGACAGGGCGACTGAAGCTTTCTTT. This gives the protein CASSYRVDRATEAFF.

This clone was found once. The chain is built from TRBV6-5 and TRBJ1-4, with 7 bases fitting TRBD1. This CDR3 has 14 amino acids. Unmatched junction bases numbered 8, after V lost 6 bases and J lost 7 bases. The germline gives CDR1 MNHEY, CDR2 SVGAGI. This chain's CDR3 is CASRTTGKGEKLFF. The CDR3 DNA is TGTGCCAGCAGGACGACAGGGAAGGGTGAAAAACTGTTTTTT.

The chain carries TRBV6-2 or TRBV6-3 and TRBJ2-5; 14 bases map to TRBD2. Looked up from germline, CDR1 is MNHEY and CDR2 is SVGEGT. Unmatched junction bases numbered 8, after V lost 4 bases and J lost 10 bases. CDR3 length: 15 amino acids. CDR3 nucleotide sequence: TGTGCCAGCAGTTGGACTAGCGGGGGGACTGCCGTCCAGTACTTC. It codes for CASSWTSGGTAVQYF.

This clone was seen more than once but under ten times. The rearrangement links TRBV6-4 to TRBJ1-5; TRBD1 matches at 7 bases. The CDR3 covers 16 residues. Germline V CDR1 and CDR2: MRHNA, SNTAGT. Trimming took 2 bases from V and 4 from J; bases not matched to a gene: 8. The CDR3, as DNA: TGTGCCAGCAGTGACCCCGTTCGGGACAGAAATCAGCCCCAGCATTTT. The encoded protein is CASSDPVRDRNQPQHF.

V usage is TRBV6-5 and J usage is TRBJ2-1, with 7 bases fitting TRBD1. This CDR3 comprises 16 residues. Germline V CDR1 and CDR2: MNHEY, SVGAGI. The ends lost 4 bases at V and 7 bases at J; junction bases unmatched: 13. The CDR3 here is CASSSEARTGQNEQFF. The CDR3, as DNA: TGTGCCAGCAGTTCCGAGGCGAGGACGGGACAGAATGAGCAGTTCTTC.

The chain employs TRBV2 and TRBJ1-5, with 7 bases matching TRBD1. The CDR3 consists of 14 residues. CDR1 SNHLY and CDR2 FYNNEI come from the germline V gene. V lost 6 bases to trimming and J lost 0 bases; unmatched junction nucleotides: 2. The CDR3 reads CASSRQGSNQPQHF. As DNA, the CDR3 is TGTGCCAGCAGCAGACAGGGTAGCAATCAGCCCCAGCATTTT.

This clone was recorded a few times. This sequence joins TRBV7-3 and TRBJ1-2; TRBD1 aligns across 8 bases. V gave up 0 bases and J gave up 8 bases; unmatched junction bases: 8. Germline-derived CDR1 and CDR2 are SGHTA and FQGTGA. This CDR3 comprises 15 residues. CDR3: CASSLTRDRGDGYTF. DNA for the CDR3: TGTGCCAGCAGCTTAACCAGAGACAGGGGAGACGGCTACACCTTC.

The CDR3 protein is CASSPITNAIDKETQYF. The CDR3 nucleotides are TGTGCCAGCAGTCCAATTACAAACGCAATTGACAAAGAGACCCAGTACTTC. The J gene is TRBJ2-5, the V gene TRBV7-6; no clear D gene. Germline lookup yields CDR1 SGHVS and CDR2 FNYEAQ. The CDR3 length is 17 residues. The V gene lost 6 bases and the J gene lost 3 bases, with 23 bases spanning the gap.

The V call is TRBV7-3, the J call TRBJ1-1; 9 bases fit TRBD1. With 5 bases clipped from V and 3 bases from J, the junction kept 7 bases outside the gene matches. Germline V gene sequence: CDR1 SGHTA, CDR2 FQGTGA. The CDR3 runs to 15 residues. The CDR3 bases are TGTGCCAGCAGCCCTCAGGGACAGGGACACACTGAAGCTTTCTTT. Its protein is CASSPQGQGHTEAFF.

The chain uses TRBV5-3 and TRBJ1-1; D not certain. TRBV5-3 is an open reading frame whose function is uncertain. Trimming took off 0 bases at V and 1 base at J, with 7 bases between the two ends. This CDR3 is 14 amino acids long. The CDR3 here is CARSLGGRNTEAFF. The CDR3 DNA sequence: TGTGCCAGAAGCTTGGGAGGCAGGAACACTGAAGCTTTCTTT.

The chain carries TRBV6-5 and TRBJ2-5; D is perhaps TRBD1 (6 bases). The germline V gene has CDR1 MNHEY and CDR2 SVGAGI. The CDR3 loop spans 15 amino acids. V lost 6 bases to trimming and J lost 5 bases, with 19 bases between them. This CDR3 is CASRGSYTGSETQYF. In DNA, the CDR3 is TGTGCCAGCAGGGGATCCTATACAGGGAGCGAGACCCAGTACTTC.

This rearrangement joins TRBV5-1 to TRBJ2-7, with 8 bases lining up with TRBD1. V lost 2 bases and J lost 1; bases outside the gene matches: 5. The germline V gene has CDR1 SGHRS and CDR2 YFSETQ. The CDR3 is 15 amino acids. CDR3 coding DNA: TGCGCCAGCAGCTTAGGACAGGGAGTATCCTACGAGCAGTACTTC. Protein sequence: CASSLGQGVSYEQYF.

This sequence joins TRBV25-1 and TRBJ2-3, with TRBD2 matching 9 bases. In germline, CDR1 is MGHDK, CDR2 SYGVNS. The CDR3 has 16 amino acids. Trimming removed 1 base from V and 3 bases from J; junction bases left unmatched: 5. The CDR3 DNA is TGTGCCAGCAGTGAATCCGCGGGGGGGAGTACAGATACGCAGTATTTT. Its translation is CASSESAGGSTDTQYF.

The J gene is TRBJ1-2, the V gene TRBV11-2, with a possible D match to TRBD1 (6 bases). V gave up 5 bases and J gave up 2 bases, with 9 bases separating them. The length of the CDR3 is 13 residues. The V gene's germline CDR1 is SGHAT and CDR2 FQNNGV. The CDR3 bases are TGTGCCAGCAGCCCAGACAGGAACTATGGCTACACCTTC. Translating gives CASSPDRNYGYTF. Variable domain in full (rest from reference TRBV11-2 and TRBJ1-2): EAGVAQSPRYKIIEKRQSVAFWCNPISGHATLYWYQQILGQGPKLLIQFQNNGVVDDSQLPKDRFSAERLKGVDSTLKIQPAKLEDSAVYLCASSPDRNYGYTFGSGTRLTVV.

The V and J genes are TRBV2 and TRBJ2-7; 10 bases line up with TRBD2. The trim removed 1 base at V and 4 bases at J, leaving 7 bases unmatched. Looked up from germline, CDR1 is SNHLY and CDR2 is FYNNEI. This CDR3 contains 16 residues. As DNA, the CDR3 is TGTGCCAGCAGTGAAGACGGGACTAGCGTAGTTTACGAGCAGTACTTC. Amino acids: CASSEDGTSVVYEQYF.

The rearrangement uses TRBV6-5 and TRBJ2-3, with TRBD2 matching 9 bases. Trimming removed 6 bases from V and 5 bases from J; junction bases left unmatched: 6. The CDR3 runs 14 residues. Germline CDR1 MNHEY, CDR2 SVGAGI. The CDR3 spells CASSKRGEVDTQYF. The CDR3, as DNA: TGTGCCAGCAGCAAGCGGGGGGAGGTAGATACGCAGTATTTT.

The chain carries TRBV29-1 and TRBJ2-7; 7 nucleotides align to TRBD1. Germline V gene data show CDR1 as SQVTM and CDR2 as ANQGSEA. V trimming: 4 bases; J trimming: 5 bases; junction bases outside the gene matches: 8. This CDR3 is built from 13 residues. The CDR3 DNA is TGCAGCGTTGGAGGCAGGGGGATTGACGAGCAGTACTTC. It codes for CSVGGRGIDEQYF.

This clone was recorded once. This chain connects TRBV10-3 to TRBJ2-3; a possible D gene is TRBD1 (5 bases). CDR3 length: 15 amino acids. Per the germline V gene, CDR1 is ENHRY and CDR2 is SYGVKD. Trimming pared 7 bases from V and 5 bases from J, leaving 19 bases between. CDR3 DNA sequence: TGTGCCATCACCCCGACAGTGGGCCCGCGAGATACGCAGTATTTT. It codes for CAITPTVGPRDTQYF.